A single sample gave rise to the 30 T cell receptor beta chains below, sequenced in a study of blood T cell repertoires in COVID-19. Some clones are missing from TCRdb's copy, which holds only in-frame ones; the method was immunoSEQ multiplex PCR. The sample carries some 180,000 clones, 90% recorded once. Sequencing was performed on peripheral blood. The receptors were sampled from a man aged 50 or older with acute or convalescent COVID-19.

This clone has at least ten counts. This chain joins TRBV6-5 and TRBJ1-6, with D uncertain. Between the trimmed V and J ends, which lost 0 bases and 7 bases, there was a span of 10 bases. Germline V gene lookup returns CDR1 MNHEY and CDR2 SVGAGI. The CDR3 has 15 amino acids. CDR3: CASSYSNMGNSPLHF. The CDR3 DNA follows: TGTGCCAGCAGTTACTCGAACATGGGCAATTCACCCCTCCACTTT.

V is TRBV6-5 and J is TRBJ1-5; the D gene is possibly TRBD1 (5 bases). CDR1 is MNHEY and CDR2 is SVGAGI in the germline V gene. Between the trimmed V and J ends, which lost 4 bases and 4 bases, there was a span of 14 bases. CDR3 length equals 15 residues. CDR3 loop: CASSWSQAGNQPQHF. CDR3 in DNA: TGTGCCAGCAGTTGGTCACAGGCAGGGAATCAGCCCCAGCATTTT.

The V and J genes are TRBV9 and TRBJ2-3; 10 positions agree with TRBD1. J gave up 5 bases and V 3 bases, and 12 bases lay outside the gene matches. The germline V gene encodes CDR1 SGDLS and CDR2 YYNGEE. The CDR3 loop spans 17 amino acids. CDR3 region: CASSARETGGAGDTQYF. The CDR3 DNA reads TGTGCCAGCAGCGCTCGGGAGACAGGGGGCGCGGGAGATACGCAGTATTTT. The variable domain in full, with the rest retrieved from reference TRBV9 and TRBJ2-3, is DSGVTQTPKHLITATGQRVTLRCSPRSGDLSVYWYQQSLDQGLQFLIQYYNGEERAKGNILERFSAQQFPDLHSELNLSSLELGDSALYFCASSARETGGAGDTQYFGPGTRLTVL.

The chain joins TRBV9 to TRBJ2-2, with 9 nucleotides matching TRBD2. Looked up from germline, CDR1 is SGDLS and CDR2 is YYNGEE. The CDR3 is made up of 17 amino acids. The trim removed 4 bases at V and 0 bases at J, leaving 7 bases unmatched. CDR3 in DNA: TGTGCCAGCAGCCCAACGATAGCGGGGGCGAACACCGGGGAGCTGTTTTTT. Protein sequence: CASSPTIAGANTGELFF.

The rearrangement uses TRBV29-1 and TRBJ2-5, with 9 bases that match TRBD1. Unmatched junction bases numbered 7, after V lost 6 bases and J lost 2 bases. The CDR3 is 14 residues long. The germline V gene encodes CDR1 SQVTM and CDR2 ANQGSEA. The CDR3 reads CSVVPGTGQETQYF. In DNA form, the CDR3 reads TGCAGCGTGGTTCCCGGGACAGGGCAAGAGACCCAGTACTTC.

The CDR3 nucleotides read TGTGCCAGCATCCCGACTAGGGAGTTTAATTCACCCCTCCACTTT. Translation: CASIPTREFNSPLHF. The genes are TRBV6-1 and TRBJ1-6; D not certain. Germline V gene sequence: CDR1 MNHNS, CDR2 SASEGT. The V end lost 7 bases, the J end lost 6 bases, and 16 bases lay between the germline ends. The CDR3 has 15 amino acids.

The CDR3 DNA sequence: TGTGCCAGCAGCCTCACTAGCGGGGGGGACCAAGAGACCCAGTACTTC. This encodes CASSLTSGGDQETQYF. The chain is built from TRBV11-1 and TRBJ2-5, with TRBD2 matching over 13 bases. V trimming: 5 bases; J trimming: 0 bases; junction bases outside the gene matches: 3. CDR1 SGHAT and CDR2 FQDESV come from the germline V gene (reference sequence). The CDR3 spans 16 residues.

This chain connects TRBV14 to TRBJ2-5, with 7 bases lining up with TRBD1. CDR1 is SGHDN and CDR2 is FVKESK in the germline V gene. The CDR3 consists of 14 residues. The ends lost 3 bases at V and 1 base at J; junction bases unmatched: 2. For the CDR3, the DNA is TGTGCCAGCAGCCAGGGGACAGTCCAAGAGACCCAGTACTTC. Translation: CASSQGTVQETQYF.

The rearrangement joins TRBV6-1 to TRBJ1-4; 8 bases map to TRBD1. CDR1 is MNHNS, CDR2 SASEGT, per germline. The V segment lost 6 bases and the J segment 7 bases; nucleotides outside the gene matches: 7. The CDR3 has 14 residues. CDR3 in amino acids: CASRAGGEGEKLFF. The DNA of the CDR3 is TGTGCCAGCAGAGCAGGGGGCGAAGGTGAAAAACTGTTTTTT.

This clone appeared a single time. The chain combines TRBV24-1 with TRBJ2-5; weak D call: TRBD1 (8 bases). CDR1 and CDR2 (germline): KGHDR, SFDVKD. Trimming took off 7 bases at V and 5 bases at J, with 19 bases between the two ends. This CDR3 contains 15 residues. CDR3 coding DNA: TGTGCCACCAGCGGCTCGACAGGGGAGGGCGAGACCCAGTACTTC. Residues: CATSGSTGEGETQYF.

The chain carries TRBV11-2 and TRBJ2-6, with a weak D call TRBD2 (6 bases). Germline-derived CDR1 and CDR2 are SGHAT and FQNNGV. The V and J ends lost 8 bases and 0 bases respectively, with 11 bases between them. The CDR3 extends over 15 amino acids. The CDR3, as DNA: TGTGCCAGCGGCGGGATAGGCTCTGGGGCCAACGTCCTGACTTTC. Residues: CASGGIGSGANVLTF.

The genes are TRBV18 and TRBJ1-2; no firm D call. The V gene's germline CDR1 is KGHSH and CDR2 LQKENI. Trimming pared 1 base from V and 6 bases from J, leaving 9 bases between. The CDR3 runs to 13 residues. The CDR3 DNA follows: TGTGCCAGCTCACCACAAACGGCGGATGGCTACACCTTC. Its protein is CASSPQTADGYTF.

The V call is TRBV14, the J call TRBJ2-2; D might be TRBD1 (6 bases). Germline lookup yields CDR1 SGHDN and CDR2 FVKESK. The CDR3 runs 16 residues. The germline V and J ends were trimmed by 0 bases and 6 bases, with 14 bases remaining between them. In nucleotides, the CDR3 is TGTGCCAGCAGCCAAGATAGGGGGTATTCGGCCGGGGAGCTGTTTTTT. Residues: CASSQDRGYSAGELFF.

The chain combines TRBV28 with TRBJ1-5, with 8 bases aligning to TRBD1. Germline lookup yields CDR1 MDHEN and CDR2 SYDVKM. The junction had 4 bases not matched to a gene; V was cut back by 5 bases and J by 7 bases. This CDR3 contains 13 residues. CDR3: CASSLAGGQPQHF. DNA for the CDR3: TGTGCCAGCAGTCTCGCAGGGGGCCAGCCCCAGCATTTT.

The chain employs TRBV10-3 and TRBJ2-3; D might be TRBD2 (5 bases). Trimming pared 4 bases from V and 1 base from J, leaving 9 bases between. From germline, CDR1 is ENHRY and CDR2 SYGVKD. This CDR3 is built from 14 residues. The CDR3 here is CAISVSRGTDTQYF. The CDR3 bases are TGTGCCATCAGTGTATCGAGGGGCACAGATACGCAGTATTTT.

This chain connects TRBV18 to TRBJ1-1; 8 bases align to TRBD1. V gave up 4 bases and J gave up 4 bases; unmatched junction bases: 2. This CDR3 is 13 amino acids long. Germline V gene data show CDR1 as KGHSH and CDR2 as LQKENI. The CDR3 sequence is CASSRTGTTEAFF. As DNA, the CDR3 is TGTGCCAGCTCACGGACAGGGACCACTGAAGCTTTCTTT.

The count of this clone is one. The V and J genes are TRBV13 and TRBJ1-6; 9 bases agree with TRBD1. The CDR3 has 16 amino acids. CDR1 is PRHDT and CDR2 is FYEKMQ in the germline V gene (reference sequence). Losses at the gene ends were 4 bases for V and 3 bases for J; bases not matched to a gene: 4. The CDR3 loop is CASSSGTGNYNSPLHF. DNA of the CDR3: TGTGCCAGCAGCTCGGGGACAGGGAACTATAATTCACCCCTCCACTTT.

The rearrangement joins TRBV19 to TRBJ2-6, with a weak D call TRBD2 (5 bases). The germline V and J ends were trimmed by 7 bases and 2 bases, with 12 bases remaining between them. CDR3 length equals 15 residues. The germline CDR1 and CDR2 sequences are LNHDA and SQIVND (reference sequence). The CDR3 protein is CASNRGRAGANVLTF. The CDR3 DNA reads TGTGCCAGTAATCGGGGTAGGGCTGGGGCCAACGTCCTGACTTTC.

This chain links TRBV11-2 with TRBJ2-1, with D perhaps TRBD2 (5 bases). In germline, CDR1 is SGHAT, CDR2 FQNNGV. This CDR3 region has 13 residues. V lost 4 bases and J 10 bases, leaving 14 bases between the germline ends. The CDR3 loop is CASSSSPGNEQFF. CDR3 nucleotide sequence: TGTGCCAGCAGCTCCAGTCCGGGAAACGAGCAGTTCTTC.

This rearrangement joins TRBV2 to TRBJ2-3, with 11 bases matching TRBD2. J was trimmed by 6 bases and V by 4 bases; bases with no gene match: 6. Germline V CDR1 and CDR2: SNHLY, FYNNEI. This CDR3 has 15 amino acids. The CDR3 sequence is CASSGASGRRDTQYF. The DNA for the CDR3 is TGTGCCAGCAGTGGGGCTAGCGGGAGGAGGGATACGCAGTATTTT.

The V and J genes are TRBV5-1 and TRBJ2-1, with TRBD1 as a possible D gene (6 bases). The CDR3 contains 16 residues. CDR1 is SGHRS, CDR2 YFSETQ, per germline. Deletions cut 0 bases from V and 0 bases from J, with 10 bases between. The CDR3 sequence: CASSLAAGDSYNEQFF. The CDR3 DNA follows: TGCGCCAGCAGCTTGGCCGCAGGGGACTCCTACAATGAGCAGTTCTTC.

The chain joins TRBV2 to TRBJ1-6; D possibly corresponds to TRBD1 (6 bases). The CDR3 covers 14 residues. Germline CDR1 is SNHLY and CDR2 is FYNNEI. The V end was cut by 5 bases, the J end by 7 bases, with 12 bases between. CDR3 bases: TGTGCCAGCAGTCTTCGGGACATCAATTCACCCCTCCACTTT. Translation gives CASSLRDINSPLHF.

This chain joins TRBV2 and TRBJ1-5; 7 bases are a match to TRBD1. Germline V gene data show CDR1 as SNHLY and CDR2 as FYNNEI. V lost 2 bases and J lost 6; bases outside the gene matches: 7. The CDR3 loop spans 15 amino acids. The CDR3 DNA reads as TGTGCCAGCAGTGAAATAAGGGCAGGGGGTCAGCCCCAGCATTTT. Its translation: CASSEIRAGGQPQHF.

This chain uses TRBV11-1 with TRBJ1-6, with 9 bases aligning to TRBD1. V trimming: 4 bases; J trimming: 4 bases; junction bases outside the gene matches: 2. Looked up from germline, CDR1 is SGHAT and CDR2 is FQDESV (reference sequence). The CDR3 has 15 residues. The CDR3 protein is CASSSGQGYNSPLHF. Here the CDR3 DNA reads TGTGCCAGCAGCTCCGGACAGGGGTATAATTCACCCCTCCACTTT.

The chain recombines TRBV9 with TRBJ2-2, with D uncertain. CDR1 is SGDLS, CDR2 YYNGEE, per germline. Trimming pared 4 bases from V and 6 bases from J, leaving 22 bases between. This CDR3 contains 17 residues. Here the CDR3 reads CASSPLGGVILSGELFF. As DNA, the CDR3 is TGTGCCAGCAGCCCCCTAGGCGGAGTGATCCTCTCCGGGGAGCTGTTTTTT.

The chain uses TRBV19 and TRBJ1-5, with 9 nucleotides matching TRBD1. In germline, CDR1 is LNHDA, CDR2 SQIVND (reference sequence). V lost 9 bases to trimming and J lost 4 bases; unmatched junction nucleotides: 7. This CDR3 comprises 14 residues. For the CDR3, the DNA is TGTGCCAGCGGTGGGACAGGGAAGAATCAGCCCCAGCATTTT. Translation gives CASGGTGKNQPQHF.

This rearrangement joins TRBV12-3 or TRBV12-4 to TRBJ1-5; D is possibly TRBD1 (5 bases). Trimming cost V 3 bases and J 11 bases, with 11 bases left between them. This CDR3 comprises 12 residues. In nucleotides, the CDR3 is TGTGCCAGCAGTTTTGTTCAGGGTGCCCAGCATTTT. It yields the protein CASSFVQGAQHF.

This clone has more than one count but fewer than ten. This chain joins TRBV7-9 and TRBJ2-7, with TRBD2 as a possible D gene (5 bases). From germline, CDR1 is SEHNR and CDR2 FQNEAQ (reference sequence). The CDR3 contains 14 residues. Trimming removed 3 bases from V and 1 base from J, with 10 bases in between. DNA of the CDR3: TGTGCCAGCAGCTTCGTTTCGGGATCCTACGAGCAGTACTTC. Its protein is CASSFVSGSYEQYF.

V usage is TRBV3-1 (or the pseudogene TRBV3-2) and J usage is TRBJ2-3; 9 bases map to TRBD2. The CDR3 runs 17 residues. Germline-derived CDR1 and CDR2 are LGHDT and YNNKEL (reference sequence). Losses at the gene ends were 2 bases for V and 4 bases for J; bases not matched to a gene: 10. The chain's CDR3 is CASSQFGLQREADTQYF. The DNA for the CDR3 is TGTGCCAGCAGCCAATTCGGGTTACAGCGGGAGGCAGATACGCAGTATTTT.

The V and J genes are TRBV12-3 or TRBV12-4 and TRBJ2-2, with D maybe TRBD1 (5 bases). The CDR3 loop spans 12 amino acids. CDR3 in DNA: TGTGCTGGGCAGGGTGACACCGGGGAGCTGTTTTTT. Its protein is CAGQGDTGELFF.